This is a list of T cell receptor beta chains from one sample in a study of Graves' ophthalmopathy and Graves' hyperthyroidism. Each CDR3 protein gets one entry after TCRdb re-called the multiplex PCR reads with MiXCR. Of approximately 700,000 distinct CDR3 sequences in the sample, roughly 39% are singletons; the top ten hold over 2.5%. Sequences were obtained from peripheral blood. These TCRs come from an adult man with Graves' ophthalmopathy. CDR3s include the opening cysteine and the closing phenylalanine or tryptophan. Part of the rows lack a size; the others show once, few, many or a class for expanded clones.

abundance: once
v_gene: TRBV29-1
CDR3aa: CSVGQGRGDGYTF

abundance: many
v_gene: TRBV29-1
CDR3aa: CSVESSGFQETQYF

abundance: -
v_gene: TRBV20-1
CDR3aa: CSARGAGAQYF

abundance: many
v_gene: TRBV7-9
CDR3aa: CASSPRQAFYEQYF

abundance: -
v_gene: TRBV19
CDR3aa: CASSLNNEQFF

abundance: many
v_gene: TRBV20-1
CDR3aa: CSARVQVYGELFF

abundance: -
v_gene: TRBV7-2
CDR3aa: CASSFSGREADTQYF

abundance: -
v_gene: TRBV20-1
CDR3aa: CSALTSGGVETQYF

abundance: -
v_gene: TRBV25-1
CDR3aa: CASTGRTNEKLFF

abundance: once
v_gene: TRBV29-1
CDR3aa: CSVARGEYGYTF

abundance: few
v_gene: TRBV20-1
CDR3aa: CSARDSSGASGEQYF

abundance: -
v_gene: TRBV19
CDR3aa: CASSIVGAGNQPQYF

abundance: many
v_gene: TRBV24-1
CDR3aa: CATSGDTFETQYF

abundance: -
v_gene: TRBV24-1
CDR3aa: CATAPSRTSGDGANVLTF

abundance: many
v_gene: TRBV5-8
CDR3aa: CASSLGQPYNSPLHF

abundance: -
v_gene: TRBV6-5
CDR3aa: CASKPPWELSYEQYF

abundance: -
v_gene: TRBV27
CDR3aa: CASSFGGMETQYF

abundance: -
v_gene: TRBV10-3
CDR3aa: CASSPGPGDQPQHF

abundance: few
v_gene: TRBV11-2
CDR3aa: CASSLDQGITEAFF

abundance: many
v_gene: TRBV5-6
CDR3aa: CASSLFAGVFAETQYF

abundance: many
v_gene: TRBV7-9
CDR3aa: CASRADGDGELFF

abundance: few
v_gene: TRBV7-8
CDR3aa: CASSLVGDPYEQYF

abundance: -
v_gene: TRBV24-1
CDR3aa: CATSDHPPWGDGAGELFF

abundance: -
v_gene: TRBV10-3
CDR3aa: CAISDSLQDQETQYF

abundance: many
v_gene: TRBV5-1
CDR3aa: CASSFEGLAGVETQYF

abundance: few
v_gene: TRBV19
CDR3aa: CASTLGGGGNTEAFF

abundance: many
v_gene: TRBV7-2
CDR3aa: CASSLFMSGEAFNEQYF

abundance: few
v_gene: TRBV29-1
CDR3aa: CSVSRASGELFF

abundance: -
v_gene: TRBV25-1
CDR3aa: CASSVSGARGYTF

abundance: -
v_gene: TRBV29-1
CDR3aa: CSVEGRGGNVLTF

abundance: -
v_gene: TRBV7-8
CDR3aa: CASSPKFSQVGQGGETQYF

abundance: -
v_gene: TRBV20-1
CDR3aa: CSARVQGAISNQPQHF

abundance: -
v_gene: TRBV10-3
CDR3aa: CAISESGPWNSPLHF

abundance: many
v_gene: TRBV20-1
CDR3aa: CSARLVYPGGNEQYF

abundance: many
v_gene: TRBV4-1
CDR3aa: CASSQDVEGTSPGYTF

abundance: many
v_gene: TRBV20-1
CDR3aa: CSEGETQYF

abundance: few
v_gene: TRBV2
CDR3aa: CASSGGTGNQLQHF